The next 19 T cell receptor beta chains were all read from a single sample in a study of response to subunit inactivated influenza vaccine. TCRdb independently ran MiXCR on the RT-PCR reads; one entry per CDR3 protein. The sample shows about 500,000 distinct CDR3 sequences, 13% of them seen only once. The sequences come from PBMCs from blood, collected 45 days after vaccination. The origin of the receptors is a man in his fifties or sixties who received an inactivated influenza vaccine.

V is TRBV18 and J is TRBJ1-5; TRBD1 agrees at 9 bases. CDR3 length equals 13 residues. Germline V lookup: CDR1 KGHSH, CDR2 LQKENI. The V segment lost 5 bases and the J segment 6 bases; nucleotides outside the gene matches: 2. The CDR3 DNA sequence: TGTGCCAGCTCAGGGACAGGGCCTCAGCCCCAGCATTTT. It codes for CASSGTGPQPQHF.

The gene calls are TRBV21-1 and TRBJ2-4; TRBD1 was called by the table and not checked on the DNA. TRBV21-1 is designated a pseudogene. This CDR3 contains 20 residues. The chain's CDR3 is CASIFRDRGRRGPAKNIQYF. The CDR3 DNA reads TGTGCCAGCATTTTCCGGGACAGGGGGCGCAGGGGACCGGCCAAAAACATTCAGTACTTC.

This clonotype occurred a few times. The V gene is TRBV5-1, the J gene TRBJ2-5, with D possibly TRBD2 on 6 matching bases. CDR1 and CDR2 from the germline V gene are SGHRS and YFSETQ. V lost 0 bases and J lost 7, with 13 bases in between. The CDR3 sequence is 14 residues long. The CDR3 bases are TGCGCCAGCAGCTTGGATTGGGCAGCGGGGACCCAGTACTTC. It codes for CASSLDWAAGTQYF.

The gene calls are TRBV27 and TRBJ2-3, with 7 bases that match TRBD2. Germline V gene sequence: CDR1 MNHEY, CDR2 SMNVEV (reference sequence). J lost 6 bases, V lost 11 bases, and 8 bases had no gene match. CDR3 length: 12 residues. The CDR3 here is CALTSQQDTQYF. In DNA form, the CDR3 reads TGTGCCCTGACTAGCCAACAGGATACGCAGTATTTT.

The chain links TRBV14 to TRBJ2-3; TRBD2 is a possible D gene (5 bases). Looked up from germline, CDR1 is SGHDN and CDR2 is FVKESK. The CDR3 extends over 17 amino acids. The ends were cut back, 3 bases at V and 3 bases at J, with 19 bases in the middle. The CDR3 nucleotides read TGTGCCAGCAGCCACAAAAGTCACGGGATTGAAACAGATACGCAGTATTTT. Protein product: CASSHKSHGIETDTQYF.

This clonotype was observed a few times. The chain is built from TRBV5-1 and TRBJ2-5; 13 bases fit TRBD2. Germline V gene sequence: CDR1 SGHRS, CDR2 YFSETQ. The J segment lost 0 bases and the V segment lost 4 bases, leaving 9 bases of the junction unmatched. This CDR3 contains 18 residues. This chain's CDR3 is CASSRGLAGKSYQETQYF. The CDR3 DNA reads TGCGCCAGCAGCCGGGGACTAGCGGGGAAATCGTACCAAGAGACCCAGTACTTC.

With regard to this clonotype: Germline and junction disagree at one end, which may indicate a read error. This chain links TRBV7-9 with TRBJ1-5; TRBD1 is a possible D gene (5 bases). The germline V gene has CDR1 SEHNR and CDR2 FQNEAQ (reference sequence). The CDR3 is 14 amino acids. The CDR3 DNA follows: TGTGCCAGCAGCTTAGAGGGGTTCCGTCAGCCCCGGCATTTT. Translating it yields CASSLEGFRQPRHF. Full variable domain (remainder filled in from reference TRBV7-9 and TRBJ1-5): DTGVSQNPRHKITKRGQNVTFRCDPISEHNRLYWYRQTLGQGPEFLTYFQNEAQLEKSRLLSDRFSAERPKGSFSTLEIQRTEQGDSAMYLCASSLEGFRQPRHFGDGTRLSIL.

This clonotype showed up just a few times. The chain joins TRBV29-1 to TRBJ1-2; 9 positions agree with TRBD1. V trimming: 6 bases; J trimming: 5 bases; junction bases outside the gene matches: 13. The CDR3 contains 15 residues. The germline CDR1 and CDR2 sequences are SQVTM and ANQGSEA. CDR3: CSVKLVSGQGYGYTF. CDR3 sequence (DNA): TGCAGCGTGAAACTAGTCTCGGGACAGGGATATGGCTACACCTTC.

This clonotype occurred many times. V is TRBV7-2 and J is TRBJ1-1, with D maybe TRBD1 (6 bases). Germline V gene sequence: CDR1 SGHTA, CDR2 FQGNSA. V was trimmed by 3 bases and J by 6 bases, leaving 11 bases between them. CDR3 length equals 13 residues. The CDR3 reads CASSFGTRAEAFF. For the CDR3, the DNA is TGTGCCAGCAGCTTCGGGACAAGGGCTGAAGCTTTCTTT.

The rearrangement uses TRBV4-2 and TRBJ2-1; 11 bases map to TRBD2. Germline V gene lookup returns CDR1 LGHNA and CDR2 YNFKEQ. V was clipped by 3 bases and J by 8 bases; unmatched bases: 15. The CDR3 extends over 18 amino acids. This CDR3 is CASSQEVSGRAGRHEQFF. For the CDR3, the DNA is TGTGCCAGCAGCCAGGAGGTTAGCGGGAGGGCCGGGAGGCATGAGCAGTTCTTC.

V gene TRBV3-1 combines with J gene TRBJ1-2; the match to TRBD1 covers 8 bases. The CDR3 contains 18 residues. Germline trimming cut 0 bases from V and 6 bases from J; bases unmatched to any gene: 15. Germline loops: CDR1 LGHDT, CDR2 YNNKEL (reference sequence). Here the CDR3 reads CASSQDIPTGVSINGYTF. The CDR3 DNA reads as TGTGCCAGCAGCCAAGACATACCGACAGGGGTCTCTATTAATGGCTACACCTTC.

The chain uses TRBV4-3 and TRBJ1-2; D perhaps matches TRBD1 (5 bases). The CDR3 runs 15 residues. V was pared by 1 base and J by 4 bases, with 13 bases between. Germline V gene lookup returns CDR1 LGHNA and CDR2 YSLEER. The CDR3 spells CASSQGRGQVYGYTF. For the CDR3, the DNA is TGCGCCAGCAGCCAAGGGAGGGGCCAGGTCTATGGCTACACCTTC.

This clonotype showed up just a few times. The J gene is TRBJ2-3, the V gene TRBV10-3; D ambiguous. The V gene lost 3 bases and the J gene lost 7 bases, with 11 bases spanning the gap. Germline V gives CDR1 ENHRY, CDR2 SYGVKD. The CDR3 is made up of 13 amino acids. This chain's CDR3 is CAISELAPNTQYF. The CDR3 region has the DNA TGTGCCATCAGTGAACTGGCCCCCAATACGCAGTATTTT.

This clonotype was picked up a small number of times. This chain links TRBV7-9 with TRBJ2-7; a possible D gene is TRBD1 (6 bases). The CDR3 spans 14 residues. The V and J ends lost 5 bases and 6 bases respectively, with 17 bases between them. Looked up from germline, CDR1 is SEHNR and CDR2 is FQNEAQ (reference sequence). The DNA of the CDR3 is TGTGCCAGCAGCCCTCCTAACAGGGCTTCCGAGCAGTACTTC. The encoded protein is CASSPPNRASEQYF.

This clonotype occurred many times. The chain is built from TRBV7-9 and TRBJ1-1; 7 bases line up with TRBD1. Germline CDR1 reads SEHNR; CDR2 reads FQNEAQ (reference sequence). The CDR3 is 13 amino acids. The junction had 6 bases not matched to a gene; V was cut back by 0 bases and J by 11 bases. DNA for the CDR3: TGTGCCAGCAGCTTAGCGGCACAGGGGACGGCTTTCTTT. Encoded protein: CASSLAAQGTAFF.

This clonotype was counted at least ten times. The V and J genes are TRBV20-1 and TRBJ2-5, with 8 bases matching TRBD2. In germline, CDR1 is DFQATT, CDR2 SNEGSKA (reference sequence). The CDR3 covers 16 residues. V was clipped by 1 base and J by 5 bases; unmatched bases: 12. The chain's CDR3 is CSARVNSGLGRETQYF. The CDR3 DNA is TGCAGTGCTAGAGTCAATTCGGGACTAGGTCGGGAGACCCAGTACTTC.

This clonotype was observed at least ten times. This chain connects TRBV27 to TRBJ2-7; 10 bases are shared with TRBD1. The CDR3 covers 15 residues. Trimming removed 0 bases from V and 6 bases from J; junction bases left unmatched: 5. Germline CDR1 MNHEY, CDR2 SMNVEV (reference sequence). CDR3 bases: TGTGCCAGCAGTTTATCGGGGACAGGGGTATTCGAGCAGTACTTC. As protein: CASSLSGTGVFEQYF.

This clonotype was recorded a few times. V and J are TRBV29-1 and TRBJ1-1, with D uncertain. The CDR3 extends over 11 amino acids. Germline V gives CDR1 SQVTM, CDR2 ANQGSEA. With 6 bases removed from V and 4 bases from J, the gap between germline ends came to 9 bases. The CDR3 DNA follows: TGCAGCGTGGCAACGGGCACTGAAGCTTTCTTT. This codes for CSVATGTEAFF.

There are a few counts of this clonotype. The CDR3 region has the DNA TGCAGCGTTGAAGGGAGGGCGGGCCAGCCCCAGCATTTT. Its translation: CSVEGRAGQPQHF. This chain connects TRBV29-1 to TRBJ1-5; D uncertain. The length of the CDR3 is 13 residues. Germline V gene sequence: CDR1 SQVTM, CDR2 ANQGSEA. V dropped 1 base and J dropped 7 bases, with 11 bases sitting between them.